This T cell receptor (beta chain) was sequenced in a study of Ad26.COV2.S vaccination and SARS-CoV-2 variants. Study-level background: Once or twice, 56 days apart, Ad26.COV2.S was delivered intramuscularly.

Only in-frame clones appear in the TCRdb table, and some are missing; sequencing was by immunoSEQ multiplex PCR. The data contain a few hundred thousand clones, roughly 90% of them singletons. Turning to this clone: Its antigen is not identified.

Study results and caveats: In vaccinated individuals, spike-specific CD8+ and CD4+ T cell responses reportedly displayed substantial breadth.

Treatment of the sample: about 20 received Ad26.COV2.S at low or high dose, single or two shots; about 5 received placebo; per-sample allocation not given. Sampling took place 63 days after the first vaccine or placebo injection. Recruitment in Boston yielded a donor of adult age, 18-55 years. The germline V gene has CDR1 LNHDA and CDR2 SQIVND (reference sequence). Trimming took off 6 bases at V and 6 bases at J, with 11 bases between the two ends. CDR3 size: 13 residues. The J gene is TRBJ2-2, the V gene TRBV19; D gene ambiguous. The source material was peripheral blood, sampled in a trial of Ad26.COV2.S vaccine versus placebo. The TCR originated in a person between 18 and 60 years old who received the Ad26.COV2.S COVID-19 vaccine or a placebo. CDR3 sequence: CASSKYDSGELFF. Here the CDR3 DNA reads TGTGCCAGTAGCAAATACGACTCCGGGGAGCTGTTTTTT.